Below, 5 T cell receptor beta chains from the same sample are listed, as sequenced in a study of blood T cell repertoires in COVID-19 (dated by TCRdb to 2020 to 2021). Library preparation employed the immunoSEQ multiplex PCR assay. The source is immuneACCESS, and TCRdb retained only in-frame sequences with V and J called. Part of the clones is not carried over; for the studies checked, unresolved V genes explain less than half of this, and the remainder is unexplained. Within this sample are 430,000 or so clones, with about 87% of them counted one time only. The ten largest clonotypes hold 0.8% to 0.9% of the sample. The sequenced sample consisted of peripheral blood. These receptors were obtained from a man aged 18-30 years with COVID-19, enrolled during active disease.

This chain joins TRBV6-5 and TRBJ2-3; the match to TRBD1 covers 7 bases. Trimming cost V 6 bases and J 3 bases; bases outside gene matches: 6. Germline CDR1 is MNHEY and CDR2 is SVGAGI. The CDR3 is 14 residues long. The CDR3 bases are TGTGCCAGCAGATGGCACAGGGGAACAGATACGCAGTATTTT. Amino acid sequence: CASRWHRGTDTQYF.

The rearrangement uses TRBV7-8 and TRBJ1-3; D may be TRBD1 (6 bases). V shed 1 base and J shed 0 bases, with 13 bases lying between them. This CDR3 spans 17 amino acids. Germline V gene sequence: CDR1 SGHVS, CDR2 FQNEAQ. DNA for the CDR3: TGTGCCAGCAGCTTAGGAAGTCAGGGGCCCTCTGGAAACACCATATATTTT. Amino acids: CASSLGSQGPSGNTIYF. The variable domain in full, completed from reference TRBV7-8 and TRBJ1-3, reads GAGVSQSPRYKVAKRGQDVALRCDPISGHVSLFWYQQALGQGPEFLTYFQNEAQLDKSGLPSDRFFAERPEGSVSTLKIQRTQQEDSAVYLCASSLGSQGPSGNTIYFGEGSWLTVV.

The chain employs TRBV11-2 and TRBJ1-2; D not certain. In germline, CDR1 is SGHAT, CDR2 FQNNGV. This CDR3 comprises 14 residues. The V gene lost 5 bases and the J gene lost 6 bases, with 16 bases spanning the gap. CDR3 DNA: TGTGCCAGCAGCCTCCCCCGAGCGGGGAATGGCTACACCTTC. This sequence encodes CASSLPRAGNGYTF.

This clone has just one count. The chain recombines TRBV6-5 with TRBJ2-7; TRBD2 agrees at 7 bases. The J segment lost 4 bases and the V segment lost 6 bases, leaving 9 bases of the junction unmatched. In germline, CDR1 is MNHEY, CDR2 SVGAGI. This CDR3 has 14 residues. The CDR3 DNA follows: TGTGCCAGCAGCTATAGACTAGCCAAATACGAGCAGTACTTC. It encodes CASSYRLAKYEQYF.

CDR3 loop: CSVEDRFPLRDRNYGYTF. DNA for the CDR3: TGCAGCGTTGAAGATAGGTTCCCCCTAAGAGACAGGAACTATGGCTACACCTTC. This sequence joins TRBV29-1 and TRBJ1-2; TRBD1 is a possible D gene (6 bases). This CDR3 is 18 amino acids long. Germline V gene sequence: CDR1 SQVTM, CDR2 ANQGSEA. The V and J ends lost 0 bases and 2 bases respectively, with 22 bases between them.